Presented here are 28 T cell receptor beta chains from one specimen sequenced in a study of kidney transplant recipient with SARS-CoV-2 infection. TCRdb re-called the reads with MiXCR, one entry per CDR3 protein. The table records some 220,000 distinct CDR3 sequences, 25% to 30% of them present only once. This specimen consisted of a blood sample, obtained at baseline and on approximately day 120 from a kidney transplant recipient. The receptor source for this set is a male patient in his thirties who had COVID-19 and was a kidney transplant recipient. Some T cells may have come from the graft donor.

In its sample, this clonotype was seen many times. The rearrangement uses TRBV9 and TRBJ1-2; unclear D gene. In germline, CDR1 is SGDLS, CDR2 YYNGEE. V was shortened by 7 bases and J by 4 bases, with 23 bases between the two germline ends. The CDR3 extends over 16 amino acids. The CDR3 DNA reads as TGTGCCAGCGTAATACGGTACTCAAGAAAGACCTATGGCTACACCTTC. Its translation: CASVIRYSRKTYGYTF.

As to this clonotype: One base away lies a much larger clone, so this may be a sequencing read error. The V and J genes are TRBV4-2 and TRBJ2-3; the D gene is possibly TRBD2 (6 bases). Germline V gene sequence: CDR1 LGHNA, CDR2 YNFKEQ. This CDR3 has 15 amino acids. The CDR3: CVSSHLAESTDTQYF. CDR3 nucleotide sequence: TGTGTCAGCAGCCATTTAGCGGAAAGCACAGATACGCAGTATTTT.

This clonotype was found many times. The chain is built from TRBV11-3 and TRBJ2-5; TRBD2 might be the D (5 bases). The V end was cut by 5 bases, the J end by 4 bases, with 17 bases between. The CDR3 contains 15 residues. The V gene's germline CDR1 is SGHNT and CDR2 YENEEA. This CDR3 reads CASSRRSGFRETQYF. The CDR3 DNA reads TGTGCCAGCAGCCGACGTTCGGGGTTCCGAGAGACCCAGTACTTC.

This clonotype was detected ten times or more. J is TRBJ2-3 and V is TRBV30; D unresolved. Germline assignment: CDR1 GTSNPN and CDR2 SVGIG (reference sequence). Deletions cut 5 bases from V and 2 bases from J, with 8 bases between. The CDR3 extends over 12 amino acids. In DNA form, the CDR3 reads TGTGCCTGGTTCAAGACCACAGATACGCAGTATTTT. Protein: CAWFKTTDTQYF.

This clonotype was counted ten times or more. The chain joins TRBV12-3 or TRBV12-4 to TRBJ1-2, with D unclear. The ends were cut back, 4 bases at V and 4 bases at J, with 22 bases in the middle. This CDR3 has 17 amino acids. The CDR3 DNA is TGTGCCAGCAGTTCATCTTGCAGCTTCCGAAAGACCTATGGCTACACCTTC. It is translated as CASSSSCSFRKTYGYTF.

As to this clonotype: This may stem from a read error, because a much larger clone lies one nucleotide away. J is TRBJ2-3 and V is TRBV3-2; the table's D call TRBD1 went unverified against the DNA. TRBV3-2 is a known pseudogene. This CDR3 region has 13 residues. In nucleotides, the CDR3 is TGTGCCAGCAGCCCCAGGGGAACAGATACGCAGTATTTT. This encodes CASSPRGTDTQYF.

This clonotype was recorded many times. The chain employs TRBV29-1 and TRBJ2-7; the D is unclear. The CDR3 is 13 residues long. Germline CDR1 reads SQVTM; CDR2 reads ANQGSEA. The germline V and J ends were trimmed by 1 base and 0 bases, with 7 bases remaining between them. The CDR3 DNA reads as TGCAGCGTTGAAGCTCCTAGCTCCTACGAGCAGTACTTC. This sequence encodes CSVEAPSSYEQYF.

Of note for this clonotype: Possible read error: a much larger clone is one base away. The V call is TRBV5-1, the J call TRBJ1-2; D is uncertain. The CDR3 has 12 amino acids. Germline-derived CDR1 and CDR2 are SGHRS and YFSETQ. In DNA form, the CDR3 reads TGCACCAGCAGCTTATCATTTTATGGCTACACCTTC. Protein: CTSSLSFYGYTF. Based on the CDR3 plus reference TRBV5-1 and TRBJ1-2, the full variable domain is KAGVTQTPRYLIKTRGQQVTLSCSPISGHRSVSWYQQTPGQGLQFLFEYFSETQRNKGNFPGRFSGRQFSNSRSEMNVSTLELGDSALYLCTSSLSFYGYTFGSGTRLTVV.

On this clonotype itself: A clone one base away is much larger, so this may be a read error. The chain is built from TRBV9 and TRBJ1-1; weak D call: TRBD1 (6 bases). CDR3 length: 14 amino acids. CDR1 SGDLS and CDR2 YYNGEE come from the germline V gene. Trimming removed 4 bases from V and 2 bases from J, with 12 bases in between. The CDR3, as DNA: TGTGCCAGCAGCACCCCGGACAGAAACACTGAAGCTTTCTTT. Residues: CASSTPDRNTEAFF.

Notes on this clonotype: Just one base apart from a much larger clone, this may be a read error. The chain recombines TRBV19 with TRBJ2-7, with D perhaps matching TRBD1 or TRBD2 (5 bases each). CDR1 is LNHDA, CDR2 SQIVND, per germline (reference sequence). This CDR3 comprises 16 residues. The CDR3 bases are TGTGCCAGTAGTCCGCTGCCGGGACGTAGCTCCTACCAGCAGTACTTC. Protein sequence: CASSPLPGRSSYQQYF. Based on the CDR3 plus reference TRBV19 and TRBJ2-7, the full variable domain is DGGITQSPKYLFRKEGQNVTLSCEQNLNHDAMYWYRQDPGQGLRLIYYSQIVNDFQKGDIAEGYSVSREKKESFPLTVTSAQKNPTAFYLCASSPLPGRSSYQQYFGPGTRLTVT.

This chain connects TRBV10-2 to TRBJ2-1, with TRBD2 matching 10 bases. V was clipped by 6 bases and J by 2 bases; unmatched bases: 4. Germline V gives CDR1 WSHSY, CDR2 SAAADI. This CDR3 contains 15 residues. CDR3 residues: CASRPTSGTYNEQFF. The CDR3 DNA reads as TGCGCCAGCAGACCCACTAGCGGGACCTACAATGAGCAGTTCTTC.

The chain has TRBV28 and TRBJ2-5; D uncertain. The CDR3 loop spans 14 amino acids. Germline values: CDR1 MDHEN, CDR2 SYDVKM. The V and J ends lost 1 base and 3 bases respectively, with 9 bases between them. CDR3 in DNA: TGTGCCAGCAGTTTATCATGGCAGAAAGAGACCCAGTACTTC. Its translation: CASSLSWQKETQYF.

This clonotype was observed at least ten times. V and J are TRBV2 and TRBJ1-2; D gene unclear. The CDR3 runs to 13 residues. The germline V gene has CDR1 SNHLY and CDR2 FYNNEI. Trimming took off 5 bases at V and 5 bases at J, with 12 bases between the two ends. The chain's CDR3 is CASSFDGGYGYTF. The CDR3 bases are TGTGCCAGCAGTTTTGATGGAGGTTATGGCTACACCTTC.

Remarks on this clonotype: A single base separates this from a much larger clone, so it may be a read error. V is TRBV7-9 and J is TRBJ2-7; D is unclear. Per germline, CDR1 SEHNR and CDR2 FQNEAQ (reference sequence). The CDR3 totals 13 residues. CDR3 nucleotides: TGTGCCGGCAGCTTGTCGAGCCTCTACGAGCAGTACTTC. Amino acids: CAGSLSSLYEQYF.

In the case of this clonotype: This may come from a read error, since a much larger clone is one base off. This sequence joins TRBV12-3 or TRBV12-4 and TRBJ1-2; unclear D gene. V lost 4 bases and J lost 4, with 22 bases in between. The CDR3 totals 17 residues. CDR3 loop: CASSYDLRFRKTYGYTF. Here the CDR3 DNA reads TGTGCCAGCAGTTATGACCTCCGCTTCCGAAAGACCTATGGCTACACCTTC.

CDR3 region: CASSYFRGSGELFF. The CDR3 coding sequence is TGTGCCAGCAGTTACTTTAGGGGATCCGGGGAGCTGTTTTTT. The chain joins TRBV6-2 or TRBV6-3 to TRBJ2-2, with D tentatively TRBD1 (5 bases). The germline gives CDR1 MNHEY, CDR2 SVGEGT. V dropped 1 base and J dropped 6 bases, with 9 bases sitting between them. There are 14 residues in the CDR3.

This clonotype came up many times. The chain combines TRBV18 with TRBJ1-4; D gene ambiguous. The CDR3 covers 13 residues. Germline lookup yields CDR1 KGHSH and CDR2 LQKENI. The V gene lost 6 bases and the J gene lost 8 bases, with 13 bases spanning the gap. CDR3 nucleotides: TGTGCCAGCTCTCTTGACTCTGACGAAAAACTGTTTTTT. Its protein is CASSLDSDEKLFF.

In this sample, this clonotype turned up many times. The genes are TRBV12-3 or TRBV12-4 and TRBJ2-7, with 10 bases matching TRBD1. CDR3 size: 15 residues. The trim removed 3 bases at V and 5 bases at J, leaving 7 bases unmatched. CDR3: CASSFRQGARNEQYF. The CDR3 bases are TGTGCCAGCAGTTTTCGACAGGGGGCGCGTAACGAGCAGTACTTC.

This clonotype came up many times. The chain recombines TRBV6-5 with TRBJ1-2; D not resolved. This CDR3 is 10 amino acids long. Trimming took off 5 bases at V and 4 bases at J, with 2 bases between the two ends. Germline assignment: CDR1 MNHEY and CDR2 SVGAGI. The CDR3 DNA follows: TGTGCCAGCAGTGCCTATGGCTACACCTTC. It specifies CASSAYGYTF.

This clonotype was seen repeatedly, ten times or more. The V and J genes are TRBV19 and TRBJ1-2; D is undetermined. Germline CDR1 and CDR2: LNHDA and SQIVND (reference sequence). The CDR3 sequence is 17 residues long. V lost 5 bases and J lost 4, with 23 bases in between. CDR3 in amino acids: CASSFLSTNRKTYGYTF. The DNA for the CDR3 is TGTGCCAGTAGTTTCCTATCGACAAATCGAAAGACCTATGGCTACACCTTC.

Worth noting for this clonotype: This may arise from a read error, as a much more abundant clone is one base away. V and J are TRBV4-2 and TRBJ1-2, with D perhaps matching TRBD1 (5 bases). Germline CDR1 and CDR2: LGHNA and YNFKEQ. The CDR3 extends over 17 amino acids. Between the trimmed V and J ends, which lost 3 bases and 0 bases, there was a span of 17 bases. The CDR3 coding sequence is TGTGCCAGCAGCCACGCGCCCGGGACTGTCGCTAACTATGGCTACACCTTC. Its translation: CASSHAPGTVANYGYTF.

The table lists this clonotype with a few counts. The genes are TRBV6-4 and TRBJ1-2; D is undetermined. Germline CDR1 reads MRHNA; CDR2 reads SNTAGT. Trimming cost V 1 base and J 4 bases, with 19 bases left between them. There are 17 residues in the CDR3. The CDR3 sequence is CASSDCISHGKTYGYTF. The CDR3 DNA is TGTGCCAGCAGTGACTGTATCTCACACGGAAAGACCTATGGCTACACCTTC.

This clonotype was seen a handful of times. The chain couples TRBV3-1 to TRBJ2-5; D gene uncertain. Per germline, CDR1 LGHDT and CDR2 YNNKEL (reference sequence). The CDR3 has 17 residues. V lost 5 bases, J lost 5 bases, and 24 bases lay in between. CDR3 sequence (DNA): TGTGCCAGCAGCTCCGGGTATCCCATTTCTTTCTCTGAGACCCAGTACTTC. This translates into CASSSGYPISFSETQYF.

The sample holds many counts of this clonotype. The chain recombines TRBV19 with TRBJ1-6, with 7 bases identical to TRBD1. Trimming at V came to 7 bases and at J to 3 bases, leaving 6 bases not matched to a gene. The CDR3 is 15 amino acids. CDR1 is LNHDA and CDR2 is SQIVND in the germline V gene (reference sequence). The CDR3 sequence: CASNRAGGYNSPLHF. The CDR3 DNA reads as TGTGCCAGTAACCGGGCAGGGGGCTATAATTCACCCCTCCACTTT.

This clonotype was seen repeatedly, ten times or more. The chain combines TRBV10-3 with TRBJ2-7, with TRBD2 identical over 10 bases. This CDR3 is 16 amino acids long. The junction had 9 bases not matched to a gene; V was cut back by 4 bases and J by 3 bases. Germline lookup yields CDR1 ENHRY and CDR2 SYGVKD. CDR3 region: CAISAARTSGNYEQYF. CDR3 coding DNA: TGTGCCATCAGTGCAGCAAGGACTAGCGGTAACTACGAGCAGTACTTC.

Of note for this clonotype: A much larger clonotype is one base distant, so this may be a read error. The J gene is TRBJ2-7, the V gene TRBV19; D is unresolved. CDR1 is LNHDA, CDR2 SQIVND, per germline (reference sequence). CDR3 length: 13 amino acids. The chain's CDR3 is CASSIRHFYGQYF. In nucleotides, the CDR3 is TGTGCCAGTAGTATACGCCACTTTTACGGGCAGTACTTC. The full variable domain, in which reference TRBV19 and TRBJ2-7 provide the parts outside the CDR3, is DGGITQSPKYLFRKEGQNVTLSCEQNLNHDAMYWYRQDPGQGLRLIYYSQIVNDFQKGDIAEGYSVSREKKESFPLTVTSAQKNPTAFYLCASSIRHFYGQYFGPGTRLTVT.

J is TRBJ1-1 and V is TRBV27, with 7 nucleotides matching TRBD1. V dropped 5 bases and J dropped 11; count of bases not matched to a gene: 8. The CDR3 spans 12 residues. CDR1 is MNHEY and CDR2 is SMNVEV in the germline V gene (reference sequence). The CDR3 loop is CASSRQGDYAFF. The CDR3 DNA follows: TGTGCCAGCAGTCGACAGGGAGATTACGCTTTCTTT.

The rearrangement links TRBV20-1 to TRBJ2-3; the match to TRBD2 covers 9 bases. Germline-derived CDR1 and CDR2 are DFQATT and SNEGSKA (reference sequence). The CDR3 spans 15 residues. Trimming took 5 bases from V and 1 from J; bases not matched to a gene: 7. The CDR3 nucleotides read TGCAGTGCTTCCTCGCGGGAGGGCCGCACAGATACGCAGTATTTT. This gives the protein CSASSREGRTDTQYF.